Each of the 8 T cell receptor beta chains below was sequenced from the same sample in a study of blood T cells in healthy people across ages. The use of a sample-barcoded 5' primer and a J-beta primer mix characterized a second PCR of roughly 6 to 11 cycles. TCRdb reprocessed the 5' RACE reads with MiXCR, giving one entry per CDR3 protein. This sample yields fewer than 900,000 distinct CDR3 sequences, of which 40% to 45% are seen a single time; more than 20% belongs to the top ten. Sequencing was done on a sample of blood. These receptors all stem from a woman aged 60-75 years in good health.

This clonotype was seen only a few times. The chain recombines TRBV6-6 with TRBJ2-1; 9 bases align to TRBD2. V lost 0 bases and J lost 4; bases outside the gene matches: 7. The germline gives CDR1 MNHNY, CDR2 SVGAGI (reference sequence). CDR3 length: 17 amino acids. The CDR3 sequence: CASSYSIGLAGYNEQFF. In DNA, the CDR3 is TGTGCCAGCAGTTACTCGATAGGGCTAGCGGGATACAATGAGCAGTTCTTC.

The V gene is TRBV21-1, the J gene TRBJ2-1; TRBD2, as called in the table, went unchecked against the DNA. The assigned J gene may be wrong: the sequence end matches TRBJ2-7 better. TRBV21-1 is a pseudogene locus. This CDR3 comprises 16 residues. CDR3 nucleotides: TGTGCCAGCAGCGCCAGCCGGGGGGGATCAGACAATGAGCAGTACTTC. It encodes CASSASRGGSDNEQYF.

This clonotype was counted at least ten times. The rearrangement links TRBV15 to TRBJ1-2; 7 bases are a match to TRBD1. The CDR3 totals 14 residues. In germline, CDR1 is LNHNV, CDR2 YYDKDF (reference sequence). V gave up 1 base and J gave up 7 bases; unmatched junction bases: 6. The CDR3: CATSRAETGSGYTF. The CDR3 bases are TGTGCCACCAGCAGAGCAGAGACAGGGAGTGGCTACACCTTC.

In the case of this clonotype: One junction end does not reproduce the germline sequence, and a read error may be involved. This chain uses TRBV7-6 with TRBJ2-4; the match to TRBD1 covers 10 bases. The J call may be faulty, since TRBJ2-7 better matches the DNA end. This CDR3 contains 14 residues. CDR1 is SGHVS, CDR2 FNYEAQ, per germline. The CDR3 nucleotides are TGTACCAGCAGCCAGGCGGACAGGGGGTACGAGCAGTACTTC. It is translated as CTSSQADRGYEQYF.

This clonotype has only a few counts. This chain joins TRBV7-2 and TRBJ1-2; 8 bases fit TRBD1. V trimming: 2 bases; J trimming: 7 bases; junction bases outside the gene matches: 6. The germline V gene encodes CDR1 SGHTA and CDR2 FQGNSA. The CDR3 is made up of 14 amino acids. CDR3 loop: CASSLSQGASGYTF. CDR3 nucleotide sequence: TGTGCCAGCAGCTTATCGCAGGGGGCATCTGGCTACACCTTC.

There are a few counts of this clonotype. The CDR3 DNA reads TGTGCCAGCATCGCCGGGACAGGGGGCTTTTACGAGCAGTACTTC. This sequence encodes CASIAGTGGFYEQYF. J is TRBJ2-7 and V is TRBV28; 12 bases line up with TRBD1. The CDR3 has 15 residues. Germline CDR1 is MDHEN and CDR2 is SYDVKM. J gave up 4 bases and V 7 bases, and 8 bases lay outside the gene matches.

With regard to this clonotype: The junction departs from the called germline gene at one end, perhaps through a read error. The chain links TRBV6-2 or TRBV6-3 to TRBJ2-7; perhaps TRBD1 as D (6 bases). The DNA end is a closer match to TRBJ2-5, so the J assignment may be wrong. Germline CDR1 reads MNHEY; CDR2 reads SVGEGT. CDR3 length: 17 residues. This chain's CDR3 is CASSYSGTQPNRETQYF. DNA of the CDR3: TGTGCCAGCAGCTACTCCGGGACACAACCAAATCGGGAGACCCAGTACTTC.

The chain carries TRBV7-2 and TRBJ2-7; a weak D match, TRBD2 (6 bases). The V end was cut by 5 bases, the J end by 3 bases, with 17 bases between. CDR1 is SGHTA and CDR2 is FQGNSA in the germline V gene. The length of the CDR3 is 15 residues. CDR3 nucleotides: TGTGCCAGCAGCCCGGGGGTCTTCTCTCTCTACGAGCAGTACTTC. Amino acids: CASSPGVFSLYEQYF.